This T cell receptor beta chain was obtained from a study of blood T cell repertoires in COVID-19. For the study at large: Acute-phase and convalescent COVID-19 samples originated in the United States, Italy and Spain. In each case, the material was cDNA or gDNA derived from T cells, B-cell-depleted T cells, or PBMCs.

Trimming cost V 2 bases and J 0 bases, with 11 bases left between them. Germline loops: CDR1 MNHEY, CDR2 SVGEGT. This CDR3 spans 16 amino acids. Original data processing: The authors estimated nucleated cell counts from reference gene primer amplification. Assay: immunoSEQ multiplex PCR; the TCRdb copy retains only in-frame clones and omits some. V, J and clone size were drawn from that table, and D and trimming were deduced from the DNA. The table shows some 71,000 clones, with more than 65% occurring only once. The sequenced sample consisted of peripheral blood. The origin of this receptor is a woman in her forties or fifties with acute or convalescent COVID-19. The chain carries TRBV6-2 or TRBV6-3 and TRBJ2-1, with D possibly TRBD1 on 6 matching bases. In DNA form, the CDR3 reads TGTGCCAGCAGTTACGTGGGGGCAAGCTCCTACAATGAGCAGTTCTTC. This sequence encodes CASSYVGASSYNEQFF.